A selection of T cell receptor beta chains follows, all from one sample in a study of blood T cell repertoires in COVID-19. The assay was immunoSEQ multiplex PCR, and TCRdb's table has in-frame clones only and misses some. The sample includes about 100,000 clones, 86% seen only once; the top ten take roughly 1.7%. Sequenced input: peripheral blood. All receptors derive from a man at least 80 years old with acute or convalescent COVID-19. Each CDR3 is given with its conserved first and last residue. The D gene is left open where the match is weak. Some rows mark clone size as missing; the rest say once, few, many or name a class of expanded clone.

length	V	J	D	size	CDR3	DNA
14	TRBV19	TRBJ1-2	TRBD1	NA	CASSPQGGGYGYTF	TGTGCCAGTAGTCCCCAGGGGGGCGGCTATGGCTACACCTTC
15	TRBV19	TRBJ1-2	TRBD1	once	CASSTTGQGAYGYTF	TGTGCCAGTAGTACCACGGGACAGGGAGCCTATGGCTACACCTTC
15	TRBV9	TRBJ2-1	NA	NA	CASSVVPSSYNEQFF	TGTGCCAGCAGCGTAGTCCCGAGCTCCTACAATGAGCAGTTCTTC
15	TRBV4-3	TRBJ2-1	NA	NA	CASSQGTPAYNEQFF	TGCGCCAGCAGCCAAGGGACTCCCGCCTACAATGAGCAGTTCTTC
16	TRBV12-2	TRBJ2-1	NA	NA	CASRYGSGMGSREQFF	TGTGCAAGTCGCTACGGTAGCGGGATGGGTTCACGGGAGCAGTTCTTC
14	TRBV19	TRBJ2-2	NA	NA	CASSRTAGTGELFF	TGTGCCAGTAGCAGGACAGCGGGGACCGGGGAGCTGTTTTTT
11	TRBV21-1	TRBJ1-1	NA	NA	CASCVRTEAFF	TGTGCCAGCTGCGTGAGGACTGAAGCTTTCTTT
15	TRBV6-5	TRBJ1-5	TRBD1	few	CASSPGQNSNQPQHF	TGTGCCAGCAGTCCGGGACAGAACAGCAATCAGCCCCAGCATTTT
15	TRBV9	TRBJ2-3	TRBD2	NA	CASSVVGGDTDTQYF	TGTGCCAGCAGTGTCGTGGGAGGGGACACAGATACGCAGTATTTT
12	TRBV6-5	TRBJ2-3	NA	NA	CASSSTWDTQYF	TGTGCCAGCAGTTCGACTTGGGATACGCAGTATTTT
15	TRBV5-1	TRBJ2-7	TRBD2	NA	CASSKGTSGTYEQYF	TGCGCCAGCAGCAAAGGGACTAGCGGGACCTACGAGCAGTACTTC
13	TRBV6-1	TRBJ2-3	NA	NA	CASSYDLTDTQYF	TGTGCCAGCAGTTATGACTTAACAGATACGCAGTATTTT
16	TRBV5-4	TRBJ1-1	NA	NA	CASSPQLGGAGTEAFF	TGTGCCAGCAGCCCGCAGCTTGGGGGCGCTGGGACTGAAGCTTTCTTT
12	TRBV18	TRBJ2-5	NA	NA	CASSPPGEAQYF	TGTGCCAGCTCACCACCAGGGGAGGCCCAGTACTTC
13	TRBV7-2	TRBJ2-7	NA	NA	CASSLVGVQEQYF	TGTGCCAGCAGCTTAGTCGGGGTACAGGAGCAGTACTTC
14	TRBV7-9	TRBJ1-3	NA	NA	CASSLPGSGNTIYF	TGTGCCAGCAGCTTGCCCGGGTCTGGAAACACCATATATTTT
14	TRBV7-2	TRBJ1-4	TRBD1	NA	CASSLQTGAEKLFF	TGTGCCAGCAGCCTACAGACAGGGGCTGAAAAACTGTTTTTT
13	TRBV5-1	TRBJ1-1	NA	once	CASSLGPTGEAFF	TGCGCCAGCAGCTTGGGACCGACGGGTGAAGCTTTCTTT
15	TRBV24-1	TRBJ2-3	TRBD2	NA	CATSIASGSTDTQYF	TGTGCCACCAGTATCGCTAGCGGGAGCACAGATACGCAGTATTTT
14	TRBV5-4	TRBJ1-2	NA	NA	CASHTWAVNYGYTF	TGTGCCAGCCATACCTGGGCAGTCAACTATGGCTACACCTTC
13	TRBV19	TRBJ1-3	NA	NA	CASVRDSGNTIYF	TGTGCCAGTGTCCGGGACTCTGGAAACACCATATATTTT
11	TRBV24-1	TRBJ2-5	TRBD2	NA	CATQRGETQYF	TGTGCCACCCAGCGGGGAGAGACCCAGTACTTC
13	TRBV28	TRBJ2-3	TRBD2	NA	CATERGLLDTQYF	TGTGCCACCGAGCGGGGCCTTTTAGATACGCAGTATTTT
15	TRBV6-5	TRBJ2-7	NA	NA	CANGNRSMGHYEQYF	TGTGCCAATGGGAACAGGTCGATGGGCCACTACGAGCAGTACTTC
14	TRBV7-2	TRBJ2-2	NA	NA	CASSMRTVTGELFF	TGTGCCAGCAGCATGCGGACAGTCACCGGGGAGCTGTTTTTT
14	TRBV29-1	TRBJ2-5	TRBD2	NA	CSVRGSGGQETQYF	TGCAGCGTTCGGGGTAGCGGGGGGCAAGAGACCCAGTACTTC
14	TRBV7-9	TRBJ2-7	NA	NA	CASSRRLGTYEQYF	TGTGCCAGCAGCCGAAGACTAGGGACCTACGAGCAGTACTTC
16	TRBV10-3	TRBJ1-2	TRBD1	NA	CAISEPGQGSNYGYTF	TGTGCCATCAGTGAGCCCGGACAGGGATCCAACTATGGCTACACCTTC
15	TRBV28	TRBJ2-1	NA	NA	CASSLWGASYNEQFF	TGTGCCAGCAGTTTATGGGGGGCGTCCTACAATGAGCAGTTCTTC
14	TRBV10-1	TRBJ1-5	TRBD1	NA	CASGEGQGNQPQHF	TGCGCCAGCGGTGAAGGACAGGGGAATCAGCCCCAGCATTTT
14	TRBV7-2	TRBJ2-2	NA	NA	CASIQISNTGELFF	TGTGCCAGCATCCAGATTTCGAACACCGGGGAGCTGTTTTTT
13	TRBV30	TRBJ1-5	TRBD1	few	CAWSQGGNQPQHF	TGTGCCTGGAGTCAGGGGGGAAATCAGCCCCAGCATTTT
17	TRBV7-2	TRBJ2-1	NA	NA	CASSLAPGGSSYNEQFF	TGTGCCAGCAGCTTAGCCCCTGGTGGGAGCTCCTACAATGAGCAGTTCTTC
15	TRBV5-8	TRBJ2-3	TRBD1	NA	CASNPGQGHTDTQYF	TGTGCCAGCAACCCGGGACAGGGGCACACAGATACGCAGTATTTT
14	TRBV7-8	TRBJ1-5	TRBD1	NA	CASSPGTVNQPQHF	TGTGCCAGCAGCCCGGGGACAGTCAATCAGCCCCAGCATTTT
15	TRBV7-2	TRBJ2-1	TRBD2	NA	CASSLGLAGYNEQFF	TGTGCCAGCAGCTTAGGCCTAGCGGGCTACAATGAGCAGTTCTTC
15	TRBV18	TRBJ1-1	NA	NA	CASSPTQLWNTEAFF	TGTGCCAGCTCTCCAACCCAGTTGTGGAACACTGAAGCTTTCTTT
15	TRBV4-3	TRBJ2-2	TRBD2	NA	CASSISGSGAGELFF	TGCGCCAGCAGCATTAGCGGGAGCGGAGCTGGGGAGCTGTTTTTT
16	TRBV10-3	TRBJ2-3	TRBD1	NA	CAISEVTGVPPDTQYF	TGTGCCATCAGTGAAGTGACAGGGGTCCCACCAGATACGCAGTATTTT
12	TRBV5-1	TRBJ2-3	NA	once	CASSSGTDTQYF	TGCGCCAGCAGCTCGGGCACAGATACGCAGTATTTT
14	TRBV19	TRBJ1-1	NA	NA	CASSIGPGFTEAFF	TGTGCCAGTAGTATAGGGCCAGGGTTCACTGAAGCTTTCTTT
15	TRBV5-1	TRBJ1-6	NA	NA	CASSLEGREGSPLHF	TGCGCCAGCAGCTTGGAAGGCAGGGAAGGATCACCCCTCCACTTT
13	TRBV4-1	TRBJ2-7	NA	NA	CASSSAGGFQQYF	TGCGCCAGCAGCTCAGCCGGCGGGTTCCAGCAGTACTTC
13	TRBV29-1	TRBJ2-5	NA	NA	CSVSGGNQETQYF	TGCAGCGTTTCCGGCGGGAACCAAGAGACCCAGTACTTC
15	TRBV7-2	TRBJ2-1	TRBD2	NA	CASSQSGRNYNEQFF	TGTGCCAGCAGCCAGAGCGGGAGAAACTACAATGAGCAGTTCTTC
22	TRBV7-4	TRBJ2-7	TRBD2	few	CASSLVLLRLAGGPIRDYEQYF	TGTGCCAGCAGCTTAGTATTATTACGACTAGCGGGAGGGCCGATAAGGGACTACGAGCAGTACTTC
15	TRBV7-2	TRBJ2-7	NA	NA	CASSLLGLTPYEQYF	TGTGCCAGCAGCTTACTTGGCCTTACCCCCTACGAGCAGTACTTC
15	TRBV14	TRBJ1-2	TRBD1	NA	CASSQAGQGFHGYTF	TGTGCCAGCAGCCAAGCGGGACAGGGATTCCATGGCTACACCTTC
16	TRBV5-6	TRBJ2-1	NA	NA	CASSLRLRGSYNEQFF	TGTGCCAGCAGCTTGAGGCTGCGGGGCTCCTACAATGAGCAGTTCTTC